This T cell receptor (beta chain) was obtained from a study of cytomegalovirus exposure and HLA in healthy donors. Researchers ran the PCR with 60 Vbeta and 13 Jbeta primers. TCRdb keeps only in-frame clones here, not all; method: immunoSEQ multiplex PCR. The sample shows about 170,000 clones, around 78% of them seen only once. Study-wide results and limits: The presence/absence work took it that sequencing depth was about the same across donors.

As regards this clone: Antigen: not known.

Per germline, CDR1 SGHVS and CDR2 FQNEAQ. The CDR3 is made up of 15 amino acids. The V gene end was trimmed by 5 bases and the J gene end by 3 bases; junction bases not matched to a gene: 10. J is TRBJ2-7 and V is TRBV7-8; 7 bases line up with TRBD1. The sequence came from a woman between 25 and 40 years old in good health and CMV-seropositive. Sequenced: PBMCs. The CDR3 is CASSHRTGANYEQYF. The CDR3 nucleotides read TGTGCCAGCAGCCACAGGACAGGAGCAAACTACGAGCAGTACTTC.